This entry is about one T cell receptor (beta chain). Its antigen is currently unknown. This sample stems from a study of Graves' ophthalmopathy and Graves' hyperthyroidism. Amplifying from RNA transcripts, the study obtained TCR beta CDR3 regions. Second-round multiplex PCR came after first-round RT-PCR with HTBI primers. TCRdb reprocessed the multiplex PCR reads with MiXCR, giving one entry per CDR3 protein. The sample carries hundreds of thousands of distinct CDR3 sequences, about 38% recorded once. Patients with other autoimmune diseases, uncontrolled infections, pregnancy or lactation were excluded. PBMCs came from 8.5 to 10 ml of fresh peripheral blood. Trimming took 8 bases from V and 4 from J, leaving 9 bases between them. The CDR3 is 11 residues long. Findings of the study overall: The model's ophthalmopathy progression predictions had 55% to 71% sensitivity and approximately 72% specificity.

This chain uses TRBV12-3 or TRBV12-4 with TRBJ2-7, with D tentatively TRBD2 (5 bases). Sequencing used peripheral blood. The sequence came from an adult man with Graves' ophthalmopathy. The CDR3 sequence: CASATRYEQYF. The DNA for the CDR3 is TGTGCCAGCGCAACTAGGTACGAGCAGTACTTC.